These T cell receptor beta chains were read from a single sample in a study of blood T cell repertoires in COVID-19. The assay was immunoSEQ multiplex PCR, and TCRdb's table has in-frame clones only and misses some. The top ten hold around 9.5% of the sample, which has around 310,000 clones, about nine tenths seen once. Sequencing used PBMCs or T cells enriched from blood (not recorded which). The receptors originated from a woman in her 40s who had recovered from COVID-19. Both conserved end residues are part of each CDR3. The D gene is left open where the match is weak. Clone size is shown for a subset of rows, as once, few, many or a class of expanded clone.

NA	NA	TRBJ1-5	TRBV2	TGTGCCAGCAAGGCAGGGGGCAATCAGCCCCAGCATTTT	CASKAGGNQPQHF
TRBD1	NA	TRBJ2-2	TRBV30	TGTGCCTGGAGTACAGGGGAGACCGGGGAGCTGTTTTTT	CAWSTGETGELFF
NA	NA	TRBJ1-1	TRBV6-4	TGTGCCAGCAGTGACGCCCTGTTGGAGACTGAAGCTTTCTTT	CASSDALLETEAFF
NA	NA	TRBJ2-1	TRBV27	TGTGCCAGCAGCCCCGTGCTAGTAAGCAATGAGCAGTTCTTC	CASSPVLVSNEQFF
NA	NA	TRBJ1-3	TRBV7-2	TGTGCCAGCAGCCCCGAGGGGGGGCTGTACACCATATATTTT	CASSPEGGLYTIYF
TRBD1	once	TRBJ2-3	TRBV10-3	TGTGCCATCACCGGGACAGGGGGTGGTGCAGATACGCAGTATTTT	CAITGTGGGADTQYF
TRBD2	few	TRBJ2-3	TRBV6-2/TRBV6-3	TGTGCCAGCAGTCCCCCAACTAGCGCAGGAGATACGCAGTATTTT	CASSPPTSAGDTQYF
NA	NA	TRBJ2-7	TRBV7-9	TGTGCCACGCTGGGGACACCGTCCTACGAGCAGTACTTC	CATLGTPSYEQYF
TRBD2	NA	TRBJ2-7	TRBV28	TGTGCCAGCAGCTGGGAGGGCCCGTACGAGCAGTACTTC	CASSWEGPYEQYF
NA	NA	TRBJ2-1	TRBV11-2	TGTGCCAGCAGCCAGCGGGCCGGAGGGTACAATGAGCAGTTCTTC	CASSQRAGGYNEQFF
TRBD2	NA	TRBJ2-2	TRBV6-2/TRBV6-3	TGTGCCAGCAGCTCCTGGGGACTAGCGGGGGGTCCCGGGGAGCTGTTTTTT	CASSSWGLAGGPGELFF
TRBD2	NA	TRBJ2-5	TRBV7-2	TGTGCCAGCAGCTTAGCTAGCGGGCATCAAGAGACCCAGTACTTC	CASSLASGHQETQYF
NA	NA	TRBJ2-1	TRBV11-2	TGTGCCAGCAGACCCCCCACGTCTACTTGGTACAATGAGCAGTTCTTC	CASRPPTSTWYNEQFF
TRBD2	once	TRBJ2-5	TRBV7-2	TGTGCCAGCAGCTTAGTTAGCGGGAGAGGGGGGGAGACCCAGTACTTC	CASSLVSGRGGETQYF
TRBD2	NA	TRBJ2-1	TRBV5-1	TGCGCCAGCAGTTTACCTGGACTAGCGGGAGGTATTGAGCAGTTCTTC	CASSLPGLAGGIEQFF
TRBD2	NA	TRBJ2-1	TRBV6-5	TGTGCTACGAGGCCAGCGGGAGTTGTCTTGTGGTTCTTC	CATRPAGVVLWFF
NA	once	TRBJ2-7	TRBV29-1	TGCAGCGTTACCGGGGGACAGACCTACGAGCAGTACTTC	CSVTGGQTYEQYF
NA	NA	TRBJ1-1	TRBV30	TGTGCCTGGAGTTCACGGGGGACTGAAGCTTTCTTT	CAWSSRGTEAFF
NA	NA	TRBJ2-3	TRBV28	TGTGCCAGCATGATCGGCGGGGCAAGCACAGATACGCAGTATTTT	CASMIGGASTDTQYF
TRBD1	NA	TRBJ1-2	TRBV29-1	TGCAGCGTGGAAATGGGAGACAGGGCTGGCTACACCTTC	CSVEMGDRAGYTF
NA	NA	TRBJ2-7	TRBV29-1	TGCAGCGTTGAAGAACAAGAGGGGGCCTACGAGCAGTACTTC	CSVEEQEGAYEQYF
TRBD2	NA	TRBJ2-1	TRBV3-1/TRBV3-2	TGTGCCAGCAGCCAAGCGGGCGGGCTAGCGGGAGTTGAGCAGTTCTTC	CASSQAGGLAGVEQFF